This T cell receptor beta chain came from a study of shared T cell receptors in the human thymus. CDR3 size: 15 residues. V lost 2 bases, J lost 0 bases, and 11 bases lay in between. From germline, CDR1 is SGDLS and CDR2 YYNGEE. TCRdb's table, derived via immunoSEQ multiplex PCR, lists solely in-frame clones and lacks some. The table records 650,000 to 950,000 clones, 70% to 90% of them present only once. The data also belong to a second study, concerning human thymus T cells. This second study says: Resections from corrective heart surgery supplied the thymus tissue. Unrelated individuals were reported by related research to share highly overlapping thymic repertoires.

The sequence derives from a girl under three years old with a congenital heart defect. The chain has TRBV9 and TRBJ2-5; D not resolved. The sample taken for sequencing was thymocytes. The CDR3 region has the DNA TGTGCCAGCAGCGTGCGAGACGGGTACCAAGAGACCCAGTACTTC. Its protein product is CASSVRDGYQETQYF.